The clone carrying this TCR beta chain has a handful of counts. This record comes from a study of response to subunit inactivated influenza vaccine. A single record per CDR3 protein comes from TCRdb applying MiXCR to the RT-PCR reads. Among roughly 700,000 distinct CDR3 sequences listed, 15% to 19% were seen once. The CDR3 spans 17 residues. Trimming cost V 1 base and J 4 bases, with 14 bases left between them. The chain is built from TRBV12-3 or TRBV12-4 and TRBJ2-6; D is possibly TRBD1 or TRBD2 (5 bases each). The sequence was obtained from a man aged 50-60 years who received an inactivated influenza vaccine. Sequences were derived from PBMCs from blood, sampled 12 days after vaccination. The CDR3 coding sequence is TGTGCCAGCAGTTTAGACGGCCTGGGGACCGGGGCCAACGTCCTGACTTTC. This translates into CASSLDGLGTGANVLTF.